This TCR beta chain was observed in a study of shared clonotypes between healthy human individuals. Points from the study as a whole: Collection of samples was limited to blood; tissue repertoires likely differ. The study found lower generation probabilities in non-shared clonotypes than in those shared by all four donors.

Generated by immunoSEQ multiplex PCR, the TCRdb table keeps only in-frame clones and is missing some. Among 1.5 million to 2.5 million clones listed, about 95% were seen once. This clone was detected only once. Its matching antigen is unknown. Naive CD8 cells comprised CD45RO-negative, CCR7-positively selected cells, excluding terminally differentiated effector memory CD45RA+ cells. Looked up from germline, CDR1 is LNHDA and CDR2 is SQIVND (reference sequence). Trimming took off 4 bases at V and 4 bases at J, with 10 bases between the two ends. CDR3 size: 14 residues. The sequencing input was naive CD8+ T cells sorted from blood. This receptor was identified in a man between 18 and 29 years old in good health. The chain has TRBV19 and TRBJ2-2, with D possibly matching TRBD2 (6 bases). In nucleotides, the CDR3 is TGTGCCAGTAGTAGCGGGACTTTCACCGGGGAGCTGTTTTTT. Its translation is CASSSGTFTGELFF.